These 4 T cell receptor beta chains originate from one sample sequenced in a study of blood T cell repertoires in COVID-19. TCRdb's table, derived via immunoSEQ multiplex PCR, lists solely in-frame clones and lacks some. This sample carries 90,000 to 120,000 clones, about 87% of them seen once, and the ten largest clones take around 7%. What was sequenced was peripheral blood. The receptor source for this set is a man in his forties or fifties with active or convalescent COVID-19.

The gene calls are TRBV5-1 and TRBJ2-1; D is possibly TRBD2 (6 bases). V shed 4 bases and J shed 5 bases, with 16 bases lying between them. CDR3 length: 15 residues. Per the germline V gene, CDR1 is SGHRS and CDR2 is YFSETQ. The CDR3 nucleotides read TGCGCCAGCAGCCGTCTAGCGCCTTGGGACAATGAGCAGTTCTTC. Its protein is CASSRLAPWDNEQFF.

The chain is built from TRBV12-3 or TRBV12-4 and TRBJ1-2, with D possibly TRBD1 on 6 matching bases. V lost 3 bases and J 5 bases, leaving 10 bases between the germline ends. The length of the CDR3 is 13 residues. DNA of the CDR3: TGTGCCAGCAGTTTTCAGGGGCCGTATGGCTACACCTTC. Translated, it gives CASSFQGPYGYTF.

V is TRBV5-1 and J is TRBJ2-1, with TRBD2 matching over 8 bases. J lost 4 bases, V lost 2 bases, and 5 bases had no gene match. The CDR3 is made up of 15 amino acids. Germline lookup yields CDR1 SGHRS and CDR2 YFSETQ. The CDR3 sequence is CASSFRTSGYNEQFF. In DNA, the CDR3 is TGCGCCAGCAGCTTTAGAACTAGCGGATACAATGAGCAGTTCTTC.

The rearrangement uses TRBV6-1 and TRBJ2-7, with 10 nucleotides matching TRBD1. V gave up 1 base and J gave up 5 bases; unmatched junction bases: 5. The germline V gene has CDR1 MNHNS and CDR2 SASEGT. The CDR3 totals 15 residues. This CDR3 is CASSEDWDRGDEQYF. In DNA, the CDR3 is TGTGCCAGCAGTGAAGACTGGGACAGGGGTGACGAGCAGTACTTC.